This T cell receptor beta chain was documented in a study of CD8 T cells in ankylosing spondylitis. TCRdb ran MiXCR on the 5' RACE reads and lists one entry per CDR3 protein. The sample holds some 180,000 distinct CDR3 sequences, approximately 18% seen once. This clonotype was picked up many times. CDR1 is MDHEN and CDR2 is SYDVKM in the germline V gene. With 3 bases removed from V and 4 bases from J, the gap between germline ends came to 13 bases. This CDR3 contains 15 residues. Sequenced sample: blood, either unsorted or a sorted T cell fraction (not recorded which). This rearrangement joins TRBV28 to TRBJ1-5, with a weak D call TRBD1 (5 bases). The source of this sequence is a male donor aged 5-30 years with ankylosing spondylitis or in good health (not recorded which). Written as DNA, the CDR3 is TGTGCCAGCAGTTTTGGTCAGGGCCATAATCAGCCCCAGCATTTT. It encodes CASSFGQGHNQPQHF.